This T cell receptor beta chain came from a study of blood T cell repertoires in COVID-19. At the level of the study: PBMCs, B-cell-depleted T cells, or T cells were the source of the cDNA or gDNA that made up the material.

Trimming took 7 bases from V and 6 from J, leaving 16 bases between them. Per the germline V gene, CDR1 is SGHTA and CDR2 is FQGNSA. The CDR3 is made up of 14 amino acids. Clones were sequenced by immunoSEQ multiplex PCR, and TCRdb holds only the in-frame ones, with some missing. The sample lists some 130,000 clones, 88% occurring once. The specimen sequenced was peripheral blood. The receptor's source is a man over 45 with acute or convalescent COVID-19. This chain links TRBV7-2 with TRBJ2-1; perhaps TRBD1 as D (6 bases). CDR3 protein: CASTLQGRVNEQFF. The CDR3 bases are TGTGCCAGCACTCTACAGGGTCGTGTCAATGAGCAGTTCTTC. Looking up the rest from reference TRBV7-2 and TRBJ2-1 gives the full variable domain: GAGVSQSPSNKVTEKGKDVELRCDPISGHTALYWYRQSLGQGLEFLIYFQGNSAPDKSGLPSDRFSAERTGGSVSTLTIQRTQQEDSAVYLCASTLQGRVNEQFFGPGTRLTVL.